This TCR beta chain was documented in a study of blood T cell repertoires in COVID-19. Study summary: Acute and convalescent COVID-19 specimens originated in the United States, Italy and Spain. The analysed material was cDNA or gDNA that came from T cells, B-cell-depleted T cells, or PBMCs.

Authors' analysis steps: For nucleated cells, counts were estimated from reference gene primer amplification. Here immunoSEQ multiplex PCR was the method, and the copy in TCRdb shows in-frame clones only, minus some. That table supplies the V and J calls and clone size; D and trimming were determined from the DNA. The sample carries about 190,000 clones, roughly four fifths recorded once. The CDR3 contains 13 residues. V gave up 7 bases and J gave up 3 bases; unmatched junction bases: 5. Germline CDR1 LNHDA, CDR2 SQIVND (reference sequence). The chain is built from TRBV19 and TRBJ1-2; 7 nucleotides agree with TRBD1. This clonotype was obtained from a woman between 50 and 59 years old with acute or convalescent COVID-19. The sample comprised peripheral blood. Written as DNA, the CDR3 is TGTGCCAGTAAGACAGGGATTGACTATGGCTACACCTTC. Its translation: CASKTGIDYGYTF.